The rows below give T cell receptor beta chains drawn from one sample of a study of cytomegalovirus exposure and HLA in healthy donors. Sequenced by immunoSEQ multiplex PCR; TCRdb stores in-frame clones only, minus some. The sample's table shows approximately 150,000 clones. The specimen was PBMCs. These receptors were collected from a woman aged 40 to 49 in good health and CMV-seronegative. Each CDR3 is given with its conserved first and last residue. D genes are given only for firm matches.

v_call: TRBV5-1
d_call: TRBD1
j_call: TRBJ2-3
cdr3_nt: TGCGCCAGCAGCCGAGGGACAGCTGAACCCACAGATACGCAGTATTTT
cdr3_aa: CASSRGTAEPTDTQYF

v_call: TRBV7-6
d_call: -
j_call: TRBJ2-3
cdr3_nt: TGTGCCAGCAGCTCAGCCACCCGGTGGTATTTT
cdr3_aa: CASSSATRWYF

v_call: TRBV12-1
d_call: -
j_call: TRBJ1-5
cdr3_nt: TGTGCCAGCAGACGAGACAGGGGCCTCTTTAGCAATCAGCCCCAGCATTTT
cdr3_aa: CASRRDRGLFSNQPQHF

v_call: TRBV5-1
d_call: -
j_call: TRBJ2-2
cdr3_nt: TGCGCCAGCAGCTTGGCCGGGGATGGCGGGGAGCTGTTTTTT
cdr3_aa: CASSLAGDGGELFF

v_call: TRBV27
d_call: TRBD1
j_call: TRBJ1-2
cdr3_nt: TGTGCCAGCGGCCCGACAGGGGGCGTTGGTGGCTACACCTTC
cdr3_aa: CASGPTGGVGGYTF

v_call: TRBV5-1
d_call: -
j_call: TRBJ1-6
cdr3_nt: TGCGCCAGCAGCTTGGACAGGAGGGAGAATTCACCCCTCCACTTT
cdr3_aa: CASSLDRRENSPLHF

v_call: TRBV9
d_call: TRBD1
j_call: TRBJ2-5
cdr3_nt: TGTGCCAGCAGCGTAGGGGACAGGGTTTCTTTTGGGTACCAAGAGACCCAGTACTTC
cdr3_aa: CASSVGDRVSFGYQETQYF

v_call: TRBV14
d_call: -
j_call: TRBJ2-3
cdr3_nt: TGTGCCAGCAGCCCTCAGGCGAGTGCTAGCACAGATACGCAGTATTTT
cdr3_aa: CASSPQASASTDTQYF

v_call: TRBV7-2
d_call: -
j_call: TRBJ1-6
cdr3_nt: TGTGCCAGCAGCCGTGGGGCCTTCAATTCACCCCTCCACTTT
cdr3_aa: CASSRGAFNSPLHF

v_call: TRBV2
d_call: -
j_call: TRBJ1-4
cdr3_nt: TGTGCCAGCACCAGAGAGGTTAATGAAAAACTGTTTTTT
cdr3_aa: CASTREVNEKLFF

v_call: TRBV4-1
d_call: TRBD1
j_call: TRBJ1-5
cdr3_nt: TGCGCCAGCAGCCAAGAAAGACAGGGGAATCAGCCCCAGCATTTT
cdr3_aa: CASSQERQGNQPQHF

v_call: TRBV6-5
d_call: -
j_call: TRBJ1-3
cdr3_nt: TGTGCCAGCAGCCAAGCTCGGGGAAACACCATATATTTT
cdr3_aa: CASSQARGNTIYF

v_call: TRBV19
d_call: -
j_call: TRBJ1-1
cdr3_nt: TGTGCCAGTAGTATCGTACAGAACACTGAAGCTTTCTTT
cdr3_aa: CASSIVQNTEAFF

v_call: TRBV18
d_call: TRBD1
j_call: TRBJ1-2
cdr3_nt: TGTGCCAGCTCACCAACAGGGGGCGACTATGGCTACACCTTC
cdr3_aa: CASSPTGGDYGYTF

v_call: TRBV5-1
d_call: -
j_call: TRBJ1-3
cdr3_nt: TGCGCCAGCAGCTTGGGCGGCTTCTCCGGAAACACCATATATTTT
cdr3_aa: CASSLGGFSGNTIYF

v_call: TRBV29-1
d_call: TRBD1
j_call: TRBJ1-1
cdr3_nt: TGCAGCGTTGGGCAGGGGGTTAACACTGAAGCTTTCTTT
cdr3_aa: CSVGQGVNTEAFF

v_call: TRBV6-5
d_call: -
j_call: TRBJ1-2
cdr3_nt: TGTGCCAGCAGTTACCATCAGGGTAACTATGGCTACACCTTC
cdr3_aa: CASSYHQGNYGYTF

v_call: TRBV5-1
d_call: -
j_call: TRBJ1-5
cdr3_nt: TGCGCCAGCAGCTTGGATGGGGGGGCACAGCCCCAGCATTTT
cdr3_aa: CASSLDGGAQPQHF

v_call: TRBV7-3
d_call: -
j_call: TRBJ1-6
cdr3_nt: TGTGCCAGCAGCTTCCACAGGGACTCACCCCTCCACTTT
cdr3_aa: CASSFHRDSPLHF

v_call: TRBV5-1
d_call: TRBD1
j_call: TRBJ2-7
cdr3_nt: TGCGCCAGCAGCTTGGAACAGGGGTCCTACGAGCAGTACTTC
cdr3_aa: CASSLEQGSYEQYF

v_call: TRBV6-5
d_call: -
j_call: TRBJ1-2
cdr3_nt: TGTGCCAGCAGTTACGGGGAGGATTCCTATGGCTACACCTTC
cdr3_aa: CASSYGEDSYGYTF

v_call: TRBV6-1
d_call: TRBD1
j_call: TRBJ1-2
cdr3_nt: TGTGCCAGCACCTCTTTGGGGACAGGGATATATGGCTACACCTTC
cdr3_aa: CASTSLGTGIYGYTF